One and the same sample provided the 5 T cell receptor beta chains below, sequenced in a study of CD4 T cells in relation to SARS-CoV-2 and coronaviruses. Before the COVID-19 pandemic, during about 2010-2019, CD4+ T cells were taken from unexposed donors. Isolation of CD4+ T cells took place after approximately eleven days in culture. Clones were sequenced by immunoSEQ multiplex PCR, and TCRdb holds only the in-frame ones, with some missing. The table lists around 25,000 clones, roughly 80% of them singletons. No antigen has been identified for these receptors. Material: CD4+ T cells from PBMCs, cultured in vitro. These receptors all stem from a human donor in good health.

The V gene is TRBV3-1 (or the pseudogene TRBV3-2), the J gene TRBJ2-5, with D possibly being TRBD1 (6 bases). The CDR3 runs to 15 residues. Looked up from germline, CDR1 is LGHDT and CDR2 is YNNKEL (reference sequence). Trimming pared 1 base from V and 5 bases from J, leaving 14 bases between. The CDR3 sequence: CASSQGSGDLETQYF. In DNA form, the CDR3 reads TGTGCCAGCAGCCAAGGATCAGGGGACCTGGAGACCCAGTACTTC.

This clone appeared a single time. V and J are TRBV19 and TRBJ2-2; 10 bases align to TRBD1. Per germline, CDR1 LNHDA and CDR2 SQIVND (reference sequence). The CDR3 length is 15 residues. V trimming: 3 bases; J trimming: 6 bases; junction bases outside the gene matches: 4. The CDR3 DNA reads as TGTGCCAGTAGTATGAGGGACAGGGGAGCCGGGGAGCTGTTTTTT. Translation gives CASSMRDRGAGELFF.

This chain links TRBV5-6 with TRBJ2-7; TRBD1 agrees at 9 bases. Germline V CDR1 and CDR2: SGHDT, YYEEEE. There are 15 residues in the CDR3. Germline trimming cut 0 bases from V and 7 bases from J; bases unmatched to any gene: 8. CDR3 loop: CASSLVDRGVGEQYF. The CDR3 nucleotides are TGTGCCAGCAGCTTGGTTGACAGGGGGGTAGGAGAGCAGTACTTC.

The chain is built from TRBV10-2 and TRBJ2-7, with D hard to call. V lost 4 bases and J 5 bases, leaving 9 bases between the germline ends. This CDR3 is 12 amino acids long. CDR1 and CDR2 (germline): WSHSY, SAAADI. DNA of the CDR3: TGCGCCAGCAGTGGGGGTCGAGACGAGCAGTACTTC. This encodes CASSGGRDEQYF.

The gene calls are TRBV7-2 and TRBJ1-2; possibly TRBD1 for D (6 bases). CDR1 and CDR2 (germline): SGHTA, FQGNSA. The CDR3 is 14 amino acids. Trimming took off 4 bases at V and 1 base at J, with 10 bases between the two ends. CDR3 residues: CASSSGTHNYGYTF. In nucleotides, the CDR3 is TGTGCCAGCAGCTCCGGGACACATAACTATGGCTACACCTTC.